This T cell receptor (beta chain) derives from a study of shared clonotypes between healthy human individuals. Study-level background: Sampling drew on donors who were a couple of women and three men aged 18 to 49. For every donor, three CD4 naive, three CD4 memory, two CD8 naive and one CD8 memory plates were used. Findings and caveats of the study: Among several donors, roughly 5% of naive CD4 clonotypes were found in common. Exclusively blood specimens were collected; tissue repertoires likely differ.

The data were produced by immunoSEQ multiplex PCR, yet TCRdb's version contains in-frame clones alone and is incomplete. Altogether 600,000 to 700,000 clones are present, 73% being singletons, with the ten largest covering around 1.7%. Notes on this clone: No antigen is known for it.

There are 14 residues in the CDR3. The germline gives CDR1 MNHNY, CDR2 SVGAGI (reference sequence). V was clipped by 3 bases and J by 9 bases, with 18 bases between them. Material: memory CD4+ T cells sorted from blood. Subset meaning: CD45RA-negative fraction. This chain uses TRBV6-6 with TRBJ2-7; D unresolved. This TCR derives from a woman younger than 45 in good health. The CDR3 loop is CASSYSTDPLGQYF. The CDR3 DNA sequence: TGTGCCAGCAGTTATTCGACGGACCCCTTAGGGCAGTACTTC.